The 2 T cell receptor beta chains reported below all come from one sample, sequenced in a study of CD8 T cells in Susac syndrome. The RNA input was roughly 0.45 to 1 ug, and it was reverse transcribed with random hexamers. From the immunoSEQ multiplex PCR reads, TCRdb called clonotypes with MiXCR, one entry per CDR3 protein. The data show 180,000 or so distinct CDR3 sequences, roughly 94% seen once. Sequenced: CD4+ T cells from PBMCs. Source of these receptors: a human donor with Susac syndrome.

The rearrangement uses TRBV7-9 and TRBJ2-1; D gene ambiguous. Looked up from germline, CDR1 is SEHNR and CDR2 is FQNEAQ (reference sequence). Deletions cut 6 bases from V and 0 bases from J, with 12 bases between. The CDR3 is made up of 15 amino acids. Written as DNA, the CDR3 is TGTGCCAGCAGTTTCAGGAGAAACTCCTACAATGAGCAGTTCTTC. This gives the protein CASSFRRNSYNEQFF.

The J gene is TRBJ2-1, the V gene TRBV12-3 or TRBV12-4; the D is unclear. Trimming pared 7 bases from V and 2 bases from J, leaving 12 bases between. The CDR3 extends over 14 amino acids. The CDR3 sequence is CASTHDSPYNEQFF. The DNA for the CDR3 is TGTGCCAGCACCCACGACTCTCCCTACAATGAGCAGTTCTTC.